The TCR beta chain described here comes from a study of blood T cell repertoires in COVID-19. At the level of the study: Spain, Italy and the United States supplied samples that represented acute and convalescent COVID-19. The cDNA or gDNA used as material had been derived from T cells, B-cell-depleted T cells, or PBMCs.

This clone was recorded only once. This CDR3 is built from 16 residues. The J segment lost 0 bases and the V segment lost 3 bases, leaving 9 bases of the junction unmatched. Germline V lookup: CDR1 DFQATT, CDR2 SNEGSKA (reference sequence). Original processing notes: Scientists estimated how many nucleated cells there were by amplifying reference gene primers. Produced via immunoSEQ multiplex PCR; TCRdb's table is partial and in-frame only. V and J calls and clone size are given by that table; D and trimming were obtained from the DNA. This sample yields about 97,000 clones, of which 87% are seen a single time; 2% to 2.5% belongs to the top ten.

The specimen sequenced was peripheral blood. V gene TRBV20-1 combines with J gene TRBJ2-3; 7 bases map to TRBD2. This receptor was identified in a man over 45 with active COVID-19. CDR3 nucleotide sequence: TGCAGTGCTAGTTACGGGGGGACCGTTAGCACAGATACGCAGTATTTT. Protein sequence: CSASYGGTVSTDTQYF.